This T cell receptor beta chain was sequenced in a study of identical twins. TCRdb fed the 5' RACE reads into MiXCR, producing one record per CDR3 protein. Of hundreds of thousands of distinct CDR3 sequences listed, approximately 8.3% are singletons. Looked up from germline, CDR1 is LGHDT and CDR2 is YNNKEL (reference sequence). This CDR3 has 14 residues. V was pared by 3 bases and J by 6 bases, with 11 bases between. The data were also submitted as part of a second study, on yellow fever vaccine responses in identical twins.

This TCR came from a woman under 30 in good health. The source material was memory (CD45RO+) T cells sorted from blood. The rearrangement uses TRBV3-1 and TRBJ2-2; tentatively, D is TRBD1 or TRBD2 (5 bases each). CDR3 protein: CASSQRGHAGELFF. In DNA form, the CDR3 reads TGTGCCAGCAGCCAGAGGGGTCACGCCGGGGAGCTGTTTTTT.